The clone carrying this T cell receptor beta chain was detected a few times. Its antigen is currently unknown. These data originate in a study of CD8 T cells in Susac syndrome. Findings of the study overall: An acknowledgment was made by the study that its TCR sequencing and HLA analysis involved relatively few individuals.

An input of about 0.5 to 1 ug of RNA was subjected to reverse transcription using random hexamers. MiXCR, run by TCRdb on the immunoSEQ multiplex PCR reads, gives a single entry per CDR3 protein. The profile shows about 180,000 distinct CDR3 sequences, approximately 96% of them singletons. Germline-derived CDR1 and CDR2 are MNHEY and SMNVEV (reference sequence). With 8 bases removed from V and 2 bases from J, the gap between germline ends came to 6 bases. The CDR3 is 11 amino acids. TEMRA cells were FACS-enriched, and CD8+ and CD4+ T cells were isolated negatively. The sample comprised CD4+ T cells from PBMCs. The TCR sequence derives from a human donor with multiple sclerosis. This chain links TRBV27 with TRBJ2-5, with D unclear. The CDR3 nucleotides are TGTGCCAGCCGTCAGCAAGAGACCCAGTACTTC. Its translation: CASRQQETQYF.